The entry below describes one T cell receptor beta chain. Sequencing used immunoSEQ multiplex PCR; TCRdb keeps in-frame clones, though not all of them. This sample has hundreds of thousands of clones, with 65% to 80% found just once. The sample comes from a study of blood T cell repertoires in COVID-19. The CDR3 runs 16 residues. With V trimmed by 1 base and J by 1 base, 2 bases remained unmatched. Per germline, CDR1 SGHTA and CDR2 FQGTGA. The chain employs TRBV7-3 and TRBJ2-2, with TRBD1 matching 8 bases. Sequenced material: peripheral blood. The receptor was isolated from a middle-aged woman with active or convalescent COVID-19. CDR3 sequence reads: CASSLKGTGNTGELFF. The CDR3 bases are TGTGCCAGCAGCTTAAAAGGGACAGGGAACACCGGGGAGCTGTTTTTT.